One and the same sample provided the 4 T cell receptor beta chains below, sequenced in a study of OX40 agonist ivuxolimab in advanced cancers. Repertoires were generated with immunoSEQ multiplex PCR, while TCRdb's copy carries only in-frame clones and drops some. This sample has some 14,000 clones; about 81% occur once, and the top ten carry around 44%. The sample here was CD4+ or CD8+ T cells sorted from blood, taken in a trial of the OX40 agonist ivuxolimab. Receptor source: an adult with an advanced solid tumor such as melanoma, head and neck, liver or kidney cancer.

This clone has just a few counts. V is TRBV6-6 and J is TRBJ1-6; tentatively, D is TRBD1 (6 bases). V was shortened by 8 bases and J by 6 bases, with 20 bases between the two germline ends. CDR1 and CDR2 from the germline V gene are MNHNY and SVGAGI (reference sequence). CDR3 length: 16 residues. The CDR3 protein is CASVKLWTEGNSPLHF. For the CDR3, the DNA is TGTGCCAGCGTCAAATTGTGGACAGAGGGTAATTCACCCCTCCACTTT.

The chain uses TRBV18 and TRBJ2-5; TRBD1 is a possible D gene (5 bases). This CDR3 region has 13 residues. Trimming shortened V by 0 bases and J by 5 bases, and 7 bases separated the two germline ends. Germline assignment: CDR1 KGHSH and CDR2 LQKENI. Here the CDR3 DNA reads TGTGCCAGCTCACCACCGGACACGGAGACCCAGTACTTC. The encoded protein is CASSPPDTETQYF.

The chain recombines TRBV4-2 with TRBJ1-5; 9 nucleotides match TRBD1. The J segment lost 4 bases and the V segment lost 3 bases, leaving 1 base of the junction unmatched. From germline, CDR1 is LGHNA and CDR2 YNFKEQ. CDR3 length equals 14 residues. The CDR3 spells CASSQGQGNQPQHF. CDR3 DNA: TGTGCCAGCAGCCAGGGACAGGGTAATCAGCCCCAGCATTTT.

Only one count was recorded for this clone. This chain joins TRBV7-3 and TRBJ1-1, with D possibly TRBD1 on 5 matching bases. V was cut by 4 bases and J by 5 bases, with 11 bases left in between. CDR1 SGHTA and CDR2 FQGTGA come from the germline V gene. The CDR3 extends over 13 amino acids. Here the CDR3 DNA reads TGTGCCAGCAGCTCTGGGACGGGAACTGAAGCTTTCTTT. Protein sequence: CASSSGTGTEAFF.